The source of this T cell receptor (beta chain) is a study of spatial heterogeneity in lung cancer. Only a few counts were recorded for this clonotype. A much larger clone differs from this one at a single base, so this may be a read error. Time point reported: sample taken at primary tumor resection. Sequencing covered unsorted whole RNA taken from tumor, nontumor lung or frozen PBMC. One entry per CDR3 protein, called by TCRdb with MiXCR from the 5' RACE reads. The sample contains about 48,000 distinct CDR3 sequences, roughly 5.2% of which appear only once. CDR1 LGHDT and CDR2 YNNKEL come from the germline V gene (reference sequence). The CDR3 consists of 14 residues. The V and J ends lost 7 bases and 6 bases respectively, with 17 bases between them.

The rearrangement joins TRBV3-1 to TRBJ2-3; possibly TRBD1 for D (5 bases). This clonotype was sampled from a male donor with early-stage non-small cell lung cancer. Sequenced here: PBMCs, sampled at surgery. The CDR3 loop is CASMLGVTPDTQYF. CDR3 DNA sequence: TGTGCCAGCATGCTAGGGGTCACTCCGGATACGCAGTATTTT.